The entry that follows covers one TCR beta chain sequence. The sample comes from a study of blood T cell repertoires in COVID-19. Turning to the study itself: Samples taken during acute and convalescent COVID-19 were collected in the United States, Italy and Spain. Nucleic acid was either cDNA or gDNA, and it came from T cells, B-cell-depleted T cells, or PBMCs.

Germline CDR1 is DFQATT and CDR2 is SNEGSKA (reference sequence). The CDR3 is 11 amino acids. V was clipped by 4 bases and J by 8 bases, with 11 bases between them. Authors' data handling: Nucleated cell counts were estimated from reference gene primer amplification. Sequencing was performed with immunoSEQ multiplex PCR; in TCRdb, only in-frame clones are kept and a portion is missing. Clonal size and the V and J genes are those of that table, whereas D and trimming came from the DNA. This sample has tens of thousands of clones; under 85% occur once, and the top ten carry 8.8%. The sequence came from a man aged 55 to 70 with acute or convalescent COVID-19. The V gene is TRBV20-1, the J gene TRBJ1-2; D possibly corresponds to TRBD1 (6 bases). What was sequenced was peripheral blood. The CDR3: CSATQGRGYTF. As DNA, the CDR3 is TGCAGTGCTACACAGGGTAGGGGCTACACCTTC.